A single sample is the source of the 11 T cell receptor beta chains below, sequenced in a study of T cell repertoires in cytomegalovirus infection. TCRdb ran MiXCR on the reads and lists one entry per CDR3 protein. Of under 250,000 distinct CDR3 sequences in the sample, roughly 6.5% were seen once. The sequenced material came from PBMCs. Receptors originate from a human donor in good health (CMV status not recorded). Some clones in this sample may be carry-over from other donors' samples.

This clonotype was picked up many times. The chain recombines TRBV7-2 with TRBJ1-1; no clear D gene. CDR1 and CDR2 (germline): SGHTA, FQGNSA. Between the trimmed V and J ends, which lost 0 bases and 11 bases, there was a span of 10 bases. The CDR3 runs to 12 residues. The chain's CDR3 is CASSLAHVGAFF. The CDR3 DNA is TGTGCCAGCAGCTTAGCCCATGTTGGCGCTTTCTTT.

This clonotype has ten or more counts. The chain joins TRBV20-1 to TRBJ2-1; 9 bases fit TRBD2. The CDR3 length is 12 residues. Germline CDR1 is DFQATT and CDR2 is SNEGSKA (reference sequence). V gave up 3 bases and J gave up 13 bases; unmatched junction bases: 7. CDR3: CSARSSGGLQFF. CDR3 DNA sequence: TGCAGTGCTAGGTCCAGCGGGGGGCTTCAGTTCTTC.

This clonotype was counted ten times or more. The V gene is TRBV29-1, the J gene TRBJ2-6, with D uncertain. The CDR3 has 15 amino acids. Germline CDR1 SQVTM, CDR2 ANQGSEA. Deletions cut 3 bases from V and 0 bases from J, with 9 bases between. The CDR3 reads CSVEGRNSGANVLTF. CDR3 DNA sequence: TGCAGCGTTGAGGGCCGAAACTCTGGGGCCAACGTCCTGACTTTC. Full variable domain (outside the CDR3, taken from reference TRBV29-1 and TRBJ2-6): SAVISQKPSRDICQRGTSLTIQCQVDSQVTMMFWYRQQPGQSLTLIATANQGSEATYESGFVIDKFPISRPNLTFSTLTVSNMSPEDSSIYLCSVEGRNSGANVLTFGAGSRLTVL.

J is TRBJ2-5 and V is TRBV7-8; 9 bases are a match to TRBD2. This CDR3 spans 16 amino acids. The trim removed 1 base at V and 0 bases at J, leaving 3 bases unmatched. Per the germline V gene, CDR1 is SGHVS and CDR2 is FQNEAQ. The CDR3 here is CASSLDSGGNQETQYF. DNA of the CDR3: TGTGCCAGCAGCTTAGATAGCGGGGGTAACCAAGAGACCCAGTACTTC.

This clonotype was found many times. The chain links TRBV20-1 to TRBJ1-2; D not certain. The CDR3 has 13 residues. The ends were cut back, 6 bases at V and 0 bases at J, with 11 bases in the middle. Germline values: CDR1 DFQATT, CDR2 SNEGSKA (reference sequence). This CDR3 reads CSAVGRTNYGYTF. CDR3 DNA sequence: TGCAGTGCGGTCGGCAGAACTAACTATGGCTACACCTTC.

The sample holds many counts of this clonotype. The J gene is TRBJ2-3, the V gene TRBV15; D possibly corresponds to TRBD2 (5 bases). Germline V gene lookup returns CDR1 LNHNV and CDR2 YYDKDF (reference sequence). The V gene lost 5 bases and the J gene lost 5 bases, with 8 bases spanning the gap. The CDR3 runs to 12 residues. CDR3 region: CATSVRGDTQYF. CDR3 sequence (DNA): TGTGCCACCAGCGTACGGGGAGATACGCAGTATTTT.

The V call is TRBV5-5, the J call TRBJ2-2; TRBD2 matches 11 bases. Losses at the gene ends were 5 bases for V and 5 bases for J; bases not matched to a gene: 8. The CDR3 extends over 16 amino acids. CDR1 SGHKS and CDR2 YYEKEE come from the germline V gene (reference sequence). The CDR3 loop reads CASSKPGLADTGELFF. The DNA for the CDR3 is TGTGCCAGCAGTAAACCGGGACTAGCGGATACCGGGGAGCTGTTTTTT.

The table lists this clonotype with many counts. V usage is TRBV12-3 or TRBV12-4 and J usage is TRBJ2-2, with D unclear. The CDR3 spans 11 residues. The germline V and J ends were trimmed by 7 bases and 8 bases, with 8 bases remaining between them. CDR3 DNA: TGTGCCAGCACCATAGGTGGGGAGCTGTTTTTT. This gives the protein CASTIGGELFF.

This clonotype was counted at least ten times. This rearrangement joins TRBV2 to TRBJ2-7, with unresolved D. CDR3 length equals 14 residues. Germline V gene lookup returns CDR1 SNHLY and CDR2 FYNNEI. V was trimmed by 6 bases and J by 6 bases, leaving 18 bases between them. CDR3 region: CASRRDGQTGEQYF. CDR3 in DNA: TGTGCCAGCAGAAGGGATGGGCAGACGGGCGAGCAGTACTTC. Full variable domain (missing parts from reference TRBV2 and TRBJ2-7): EPEVTQTPSHQVTQMGQEVILRCVPISNHLYFYWYRQILGQKVEFLVSFYNNEISEKSEIFDDQFSVERPDGSNFTLKIRSTKLEDSAMYFCASRRDGQTGEQYFGPGTRLTVT.

Many counts were recorded for this clonotype. This sequence joins TRBV29-1 and TRBJ2-2; the D gene could be TRBD1 or TRBD2 (5 bases each). Germline-derived CDR1 and CDR2 are SQVTM and ANQGSEA. The CDR3 is made up of 16 amino acids. The V end was cut by 7 bases, the J end by 5 bases, with 23 bases between. CDR3 coding DNA: TGCAGCGCGATGGGGACGACAGACACCTTTACCGGGGAGCTGTTTTTT. Protein product: CSAMGTTDTFTGELFF.

This clonotype was observed many times. The chain is built from TRBV7-2 and TRBJ1-6; D unclear. Germline CDR1 and CDR2: SGHTA and FQGNSA. V dropped 1 base and J dropped 9 bases, with 10 bases sitting between them. The length of the CDR3 is 14 residues. CDR3 in DNA: TGTGCCAGCAGCTTAGTTGGGGTTACTTCACCCCTCCACTTT. It is translated as CASSLVGVTSPLHF.